This entry lists 8 T cell receptor beta chains sequenced from one sample in a study of blood T cell repertoires in COVID-19. Method: immunoSEQ multiplex PCR; TCRdb's copy keeps in-frame clones and lacks some. Of around 310,000 clones in the sample, about 89% are singletons; the top ten hold approximately 9.8%. The source material was PBMCs or T cells enriched from blood (not recorded which). The receptors were sampled from a woman in her thirties or forties who had recovered from COVID-19.

This clone was seen just once. This sequence joins TRBV7-2 and TRBJ2-7; 10 nucleotides align to TRBD2. Losses at the gene ends were 2 bases for V and 0 bases for J; bases not matched to a gene: 4. Germline V gene sequence: CDR1 SGHTA, CDR2 FQGNSA. This CDR3 contains 16 residues. The CDR3 loop reads CASSLSSSGSSYEQYF. The CDR3 nucleotides read TGTGCCAGCAGCTTATCTTCTAGCGGGAGCTCCTACGAGCAGTACTTC. Looking up the rest from reference TRBV7-2 and TRBJ2-7 gives the full variable domain: GAGVSQSPSNKVTEKGKDVELRCDPISGHTALYWYRQSLGQGLEFLIYFQGNSAPDKSGLPSDRFSAERTGGSVSTLTIQRTQQEDSAVYLCASSLSSSGSSYEQYFGPGTRLTVT.

The V gene is TRBV5-1, the J gene TRBJ1-3, with no clear D. This CDR3 spans 17 amino acids. With 0 bases removed from V and 0 bases from J, the gap between germline ends came to 13 bases. Germline CDR1 reads SGHRS; CDR2 reads YFSETQ. In DNA form, the CDR3 reads TGCGCCAGCAGCTTGGACGCTTTATCGGGCTCTGGAAACACCATATATTTT. As protein: CASSLDALSGSGNTIYF.

V is TRBV2 and J is TRBJ1-5; tentatively, D is TRBD1 (5 bases). Looked up from germline, CDR1 is SNHLY and CDR2 is FYNNEI. This CDR3 region has 15 residues. V was shortened by 6 bases and J by 6 bases, with 18 bases between the two germline ends. The DNA for the CDR3 is TGTGCCAGCAGCCCCACGACACGGGGGGTTCAGCCCCAGCATTTT. Its protein is CASSPTTRGVQPQHF.

The genes are TRBV28 and TRBJ1-6, with D unresolved. V gave up 5 bases and J gave up 7 bases, with 6 bases separating them. Germline CDR1 is MDHEN and CDR2 is SYDVKM. This CDR3 has 12 amino acids. The DNA of the CDR3 is TGTGCCAGCAGTGGCCAAAATTCACCCCTCCACTTT. Protein sequence: CASSGQNSPLHF.

The V gene is TRBV10-3, the J gene TRBJ2-7, with 10 bases that match TRBD1. The V segment lost 6 bases and the J segment 1 base; nucleotides outside the gene matches: 3. This CDR3 comprises 14 residues. The germline V gene has CDR1 ENHRY and CDR2 SYGVKD. The CDR3 loop is CAIRGTGVSYEQYF. In DNA form, the CDR3 reads TGTGCCATCAGAGGGACAGGGGTATCCTACGAGCAGTACTTC.

The rearrangement joins TRBV19 to TRBJ1-5; D is undetermined. The germline V gene has CDR1 LNHDA and CDR2 SQIVND (reference sequence). V lost 7 bases to trimming and J lost 5 bases, with 12 bases between them. The CDR3 loop spans 13 amino acids. The CDR3 bases are TGTGCCAGTAATTCCATTCCGGATCAGCCCCAGCATTTT. It translates to CASNSIPDQPQHF.

V gene TRBV2 combines with J gene TRBJ1-5; 10 nucleotides line up with TRBD1. J lost 6 bases, V lost 3 bases, and 2 bases had no gene match. From germline, CDR1 is SNHLY and CDR2 FYNNEI. This CDR3 comprises 14 residues. CDR3 sequence (DNA): TGTGCCAGCAGTGACGGACAGGGGGGTCAGCCCCAGCATTTT. Residues: CASSDGQGGQPQHF.

This clone occurred once. The chain links TRBV28 to TRBJ1-2; a weak D match, TRBD1 (6 bases). The V end lost 1 base, the J end lost 4 bases, and 13 bases lay between the germline ends. Germline CDR1 is MDHEN and CDR2 is SYDVKM. This CDR3 is 15 amino acids long. CDR3 sequence (DNA): TGTGCCAGCAGTTTATTCGGGGGGCGAGTCTATGGCTACACCTTC. Its translation: CASSLFGGRVYGYTF.